This T cell receptor beta chain is from a study of T cells after yellow fever vaccination. J gave up 4 bases and V 4 bases, and 7 bases lay outside the gene matches. This CDR3 is built from 16 residues. Germline V gene sequence: CDR1 LGHNA, CDR2 YSLEER. Synthesis of TCR cDNA relied on 5'RACE template switching, which attached a universal primer site and UMIs. TCRdb processed the 5' RACE reads anew with MiXCR; each CDR3 protein has one entry. The repertoire consists of 550,000 to 750,000 distinct CDR3 sequences, with approximately 13% occurring once and the leading ten covering over 12%. The chain uses TRBV4-3 and TRBJ2-1; 10 nucleotides match TRBD2. This sequence was found in a man aged 30 to 45 who received the YFV17D yellow fever vaccine. The source material was PBMCs, sampled on the day of the yellow fever booster vaccination. Written as DNA, the CDR3 is TGCGCCAGCAGCCCCACGACTAGCGGGCTTTACAATGAGCAGTTCTTC. Translated: CASSPTTSGLYNEQFF.